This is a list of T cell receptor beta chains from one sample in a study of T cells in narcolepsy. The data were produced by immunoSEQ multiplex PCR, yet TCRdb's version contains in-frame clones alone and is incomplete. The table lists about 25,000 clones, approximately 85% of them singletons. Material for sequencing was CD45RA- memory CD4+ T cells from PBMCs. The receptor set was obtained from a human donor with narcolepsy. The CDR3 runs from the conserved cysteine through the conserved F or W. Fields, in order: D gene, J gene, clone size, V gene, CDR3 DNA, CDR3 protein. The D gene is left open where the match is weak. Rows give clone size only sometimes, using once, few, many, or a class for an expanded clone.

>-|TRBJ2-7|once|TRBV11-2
TGTGCCAGCAGCTTAGATTTGGCAGGGCAGCGCGAGCAGTACTTC
CASSLDLAGQREQYF
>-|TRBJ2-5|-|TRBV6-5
TGTGCCAGCAGTTACGACCGCGGCGGCCCCGAGACCCAGTACTTC
CASSYDRGGPETQYF
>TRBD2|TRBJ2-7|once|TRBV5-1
TGCGCCAGCAGCCGGGGGACTAGCGGGAGAACGGACGAGCAGTACTTC
CASSRGTSGRTDEQYF
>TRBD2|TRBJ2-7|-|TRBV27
TGTGCCAGCAGTTTAACTAGCGGGAACTCCTACGAGCAGTACTTC
CASSLTSGNSYEQYF
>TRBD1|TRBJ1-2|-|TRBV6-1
TGTGCCAGCAGTGAAGCTTGGGACAGGAGCTACACCTTC
CASSEAWDRSYTF
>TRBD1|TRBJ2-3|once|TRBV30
TGTGCCTGGGGCCCGGGACAGGGGTACACAGATACGCAGTATTTT
CAWGPGQGYTDTQYF
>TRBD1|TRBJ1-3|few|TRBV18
TGTGCCAGCTCACCACAGGGGGCATATGGAAACACCATATATTTT
CASSPQGAYGNTIYF
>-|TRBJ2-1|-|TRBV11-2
TGTGCCAGCAGCTTGACAGGTGCGCAGTTCTTC
CASSLTGAQFF
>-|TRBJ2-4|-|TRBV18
TGTGCCAGCTCACGAACGGGTTCCGGGTTAGCCAAAAACATTCAGTACTTC
CASSRTGSGLAKNIQYF
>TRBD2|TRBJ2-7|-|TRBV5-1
TGCGCCAGCAGCTTGGACGGGACTAGTTCCGTCGAGCAGTACTTC
CASSLDGTSSVEQYF
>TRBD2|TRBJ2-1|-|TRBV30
TGTGCCTGGAGTGTACTAGCGCGAGACAATGAGCAGTTCTTC
CAWSVLARDNEQFF
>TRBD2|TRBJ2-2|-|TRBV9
TGTGCCAGCAGCTTCGGACTAGCAAACACCGGGGAGCTGTTTTTT
CASSFGLANTGELFF
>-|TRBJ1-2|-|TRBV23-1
TGCGCCAGCAGGGACTTCGGGCCCTTTAGAGGCTACACCTTC
CASRDFGPFRGYTF
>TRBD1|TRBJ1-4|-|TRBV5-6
TGTGCCAGCAGCTTGGACAGGGGTGAAAAACTGTTTTTT
CASSLDRGEKLFF
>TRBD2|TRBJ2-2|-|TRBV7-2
TGTGCCAGCAGCCCTCGACTAGCGGGAGGCGTCGGGGAGCTGTTTTTT
CASSPRLAGGVGELFF
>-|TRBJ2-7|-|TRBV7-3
TGTGCCAGCAGCTTAAGGCAGGGCCGCGAGCAGTACTTC
CASSLRQGREQYF
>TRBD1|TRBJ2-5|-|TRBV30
TGTGCCTGGACGGGGGACAGGCAGTACCAAGAGACCCAGTACTTC
CAWTGDRQYQETQYF
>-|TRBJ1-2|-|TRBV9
TGTGCCAGCTCTCGGGGAAGTAGCTATGGCTACACCTTC
CASSRGSSYGYTF
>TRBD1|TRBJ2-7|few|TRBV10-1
TGCGCCAGCAGTCAAGACACAGGGGGATTCTACGAGCAGTACTTC
CASSQDTGGFYEQYF
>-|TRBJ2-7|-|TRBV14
TGTGCCAGCAGCCCGACTGTGCCTCCATCCGAGCAGTACTTC
CASSPTVPPSEQYF
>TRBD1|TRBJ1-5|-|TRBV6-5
TGTGCCAGCAGTTACGGGACAGGGGGCAATCAGCCCCAGCATTTT
CASSYGTGGNQPQHF
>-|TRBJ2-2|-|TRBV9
TGTGCCAGCAGCGTAGACAGTCATGAGAGGGAGCTGTTTTTT
CASSVDSHERELFF